This T cell receptor beta chain was retrieved from a study of response to subunit inactivated influenza vaccine. Study-level points and caveats: Authors suggested each seasonal influenza vaccination recruits few new T cells.

Notes on this clonotype: Its antigen is currently unknown.

CDR3 length: 14 amino acids. V was trimmed by 6 bases and J by 3 bases, leaving 17 bases between them. Germline V lookup: CDR1 SQVTM, CDR2 ANQGSEA. Each CDR3 protein gets one entry after TCRdb re-called the RT-PCR reads with MiXCR. Of 550,000 to 800,000 distinct CDR3 sequences in the sample, approximately 13% were seen once. The sequences come from PBMCs from blood, collected around 14 days before vaccination. This clonotype was sampled from a middle-aged man who received an inactivated influenza vaccine. J is TRBJ1-2 and V is TRBV29-1; perhaps TRBD1 as D (6 bases). CDR3 loop: CSVAITGKDYGYTF. The CDR3 coding sequence is TGCAGCGTCGCGATTACAGGGAAGGACTATGGCTACACCTTC.